These 4 T cell receptor beta chains share one sample of origin, sequenced in a study of blood T cell repertoires in COVID-19. The protocol was immunoSEQ multiplex PCR, while the TCRdb copy is restricted to in-frame clones and leaves out a portion. The sample consists of 100,000 to 110,000 clones, around four fifths of them appearing once. Sample: peripheral blood. Source of these receptors: a man between 65 and 85 years old with active or convalescent COVID-19.

V and J are TRBV12-3 or TRBV12-4 and TRBJ2-2; 7 bases are a match to TRBD1. The J segment lost 6 bases and the V segment lost 6 bases, leaving 1 base of the junction unmatched. CDR3 length: 12 amino acids. The CDR3 is CASRRGPGELFF. The DNA for the CDR3 is TGTGCCAGCAGAAGGGGGCCCGGGGAGCTGTTTTTT.

This rearrangement joins TRBV6-5 to TRBJ2-7, with D perhaps matching TRBD2 (5 bases). Germline-derived CDR1 and CDR2 are MNHEY and SVGAGI. With 0 bases removed from V and 2 bases from J, the gap between germline ends came to 8 bases. The CDR3 is made up of 14 amino acids. The CDR3 sequence is CASSYSRETYEQYF. CDR3 nucleotides: TGTGCCAGCAGTTACTCTAGGGAGACCTACGAGCAGTACTTC.

This chain connects TRBV5-1 to TRBJ1-3, with TRBD1 matching 8 bases. With V trimmed by 4 bases and J by 0 bases, 3 bases remained unmatched. CDR3 length equals 15 residues. Germline V gene sequence: CDR1 SGHRS, CDR2 YFSETQ. The DNA of the CDR3 is TGCGCCAGCAGCGTGGACAGGGCCTCTGGAAACACCATATATTTT. Protein product: CASSVDRASGNTIYF.

The CDR3 spells CAVHRGVESTDTQYF. CDR3 nucleotides: TGTGCCGTCCACCGGGGTGTGGAAAGCACAGATACGCAGTATTTT. The chain couples TRBV2 to TRBJ2-3; D perhaps matches TRBD2 (5 bases). In germline, CDR1 is SNHLY, CDR2 FYNNEI. V gave up 11 bases and J gave up 0 bases, with 18 bases separating them. This CDR3 comprises 15 residues.